A selection of T cell receptor beta chains follows, all from one sample in a study of blood T cell repertoires in COVID-19. Clones were read by immunoSEQ multiplex PCR, and TCRdb kept only the in-frame ones, dropping some. The sample lists 350,000 or so clones; 87% were seen once. Material for sequencing was peripheral blood. The source of these receptors is a woman aged 30 to 39 with COVID-19, enrolled during active disease. Each CDR3 is given with its conserved first and last residue. The D gene is left open where the match is weak. Clone size appears in some rows only: once, few, many, or a class for an expanded clone.

clone size: few; J gene: TRBJ2-7; D gene: TRBD2; V gene: TRBV5-1; CDR3 protein: CASSSASGRVEQYF; CDR3 DNA: TGCGCCAGCAGCTCCGCTAGCGGGAGGGTCGAGCAGTACTTC
clone size: .; J gene: TRBJ2-7; D gene: TRBD1; V gene: TRBV11-2; CDR3 protein: CASSLGAGGYEQYF; CDR3 DNA: TGTGCCAGCAGCTTAGGGGCAGGGGGATACGAGCAGTACTTC
clone size: .; J gene: TRBJ1-2; D gene: .; V gene: TRBV30; CDR3 protein: CAWSPLGAGYTF; CDR3 DNA: TGTGCCTGGAGTCCGCTTGGAGCGGGCTACACCTTC
clone size: .; J gene: TRBJ1-3; D gene: .; V gene: TRBV20-1; CDR3 protein: CSARSGNTIYF; CDR3 DNA: TGCAGTGCTCGCTCTGGAAACACCATATATTTT
clone size: .; J gene: TRBJ2-2; D gene: TRBD1; V gene: TRBV6-1; CDR3 protein: CASSDGTGGAHGELFF; CDR3 DNA: TGTGCCAGCAGTGACGGGACAGGGGGCGCCCACGGGGAGCTGTTTTTT
clone size: few; J gene: TRBJ1-5; D gene: .; V gene: TRBV5-5; CDR3 protein: CASSPLGQRTNQPQHF; CDR3 DNA: TGTGCCAGCAGCCCCCTCGGACAGCGAACTAATCAGCCCCAGCATTTT
clone size: .; J gene: TRBJ2-5; D gene: TRBD1; V gene: TRBV28; CDR3 protein: CASSLARTGGQRQETQYF; CDR3 DNA: TGTGCCAGCAGTCTGGCTCGGACAGGGGGTCAGCGGCAAGAGACCCAGTACTTC
clone size: .; J gene: TRBJ2-1; D gene: TRBD1; V gene: TRBV7-3; CDR3 protein: CASSPGTGGLNEQFF; CDR3 DNA: TGTGCCAGCAGCCCCGGGACAGGGGGTCTCAATGAGCAGTTCTTC
clone size: .; J gene: TRBJ2-7; D gene: .; V gene: TRBV6-5; CDR3 protein: CASSHRDKTYEQYF; CDR3 DNA: TGTGCCAGCAGCCACCGGGACAAAACCTACGAGCAGTACTTC
clone size: .; J gene: TRBJ2-1; D gene: TRBD2; V gene: TRBV2; CDR3 protein: CASRREHYNEQFF; CDR3 DNA: TGTGCCAGCCGGCGGGAGCACTACAATGAGCAGTTCTTC
clone size: once; J gene: TRBJ1-2; D gene: TRBD1; V gene: TRBV18; CDR3 protein: CASSPRDRGYTF; CDR3 DNA: TGTGCCAGCTCACCCCGGGACAGAGGCTACACCTTC
clone size: .; J gene: TRBJ1-5; D gene: .; V gene: TRBV19; CDR3 protein: CASNLVPGSNQPQHF; CDR3 DNA: TGTGCCAGTAATTTGGTTCCGGGTAGCAATCAGCCCCAGCATTTT
clone size: .; J gene: TRBJ1-6; D gene: .; V gene: TRBV25-1; CDR3 protein: CASSSSLADSPLHF; CDR3 DNA: TGTGCCAGCAGTTCATCCCTAGCGGATTCACCCCTCCACTTT
clone size: .; J gene: TRBJ1-1; D gene: .; V gene: TRBV15; CDR3 protein: CATGQLNTEAFF; CDR3 DNA: TGTGCCACCGGGCAGCTGAACACTGAAGCTTTCTTT
clone size: .; J gene: TRBJ2-1; D gene: .; V gene: TRBV4-1; CDR3 protein: CASSRPSGSYNEQFF; CDR3 DNA: TGCGCCAGCAGCCGCCCGTCGGGCTCCTACAATGAGCAGTTCTTC
clone size: .; J gene: TRBJ2-2; D gene: .; V gene: TRBV29-1; CDR3 protein: CSVGTLTGELFF; CDR3 DNA: TGCAGCGTTGGGACACTGACCGGGGAGCTGTTTTTT
clone size: .; J gene: TRBJ2-7; D gene: .; V gene: TRBV5-6; CDR3 protein: CASSSTGTLGYEQYF; CDR3 DNA: TGTGCCAGCAGCTCTACAGGGACGTTGGGCTACGAGCAGTACTTC
clone size: .; J gene: TRBJ1-6; D gene: .; V gene: TRBV5-1; CDR3 protein: CASSLVVARGSPLHF; CDR3 DNA: TGCGCCAGCAGCTTGGTCGTAGCTAGAGGTTCACCCCTCCACTTT
clone size: .; J gene: TRBJ2-2; D gene: .; V gene: TRBV4-1; CDR3 protein: CASSPRAGELFF; CDR3 DNA: TGCGCCAGCAGCCCCAGGGCTGGGGAGCTGTTTTTT
clone size: .; J gene: TRBJ2-3; D gene: .; V gene: TRBV29-1; CDR3 protein: CSVERGSISTDTQYF; CDR3 DNA: TGCAGCGTCGAGAGAGGGAGTATAAGCACAGATACGCAGTATTTT
clone size: once; J gene: TRBJ1-2; D gene: TRBD1; V gene: TRBV9; CDR3 protein: CASSSTGTGNSPGGYTF; CDR3 DNA: TGTGCCAGCAGCTCGACCGGGACAGGGAACTCCCCAGGTGGCTACACCTTC
clone size: .; J gene: TRBJ1-2; D gene: TRBD1; V gene: TRBV10-3; CDR3 protein: CAIRGTGYGYTF; CDR3 DNA: TGTGCCATCAGGGGGACAGGGTATGGCTACACCTTC
clone size: .; J gene: TRBJ2-3; D gene: .; V gene: TRBV18; CDR3 protein: CASSAQGRTDTQYF; CDR3 DNA: TGTGCCAGCTCAGCTCAGGGCCGCACAGATACGCAGTATTTT
clone size: .; J gene: TRBJ1-2; D gene: TRBD1; V gene: TRBV14; CDR3 protein: CASSQNRGGYTF; CDR3 DNA: TGTGCCAGCAGCCAAAACAGGGGTGGCTACACCTTC
clone size: .; J gene: TRBJ2-7; D gene: .; V gene: TRBV15; CDR3 protein: CATSRGALYEQYF; CDR3 DNA: TGTGCCACCAGCAGAGGAGCCCTCTACGAGCAGTACTTC
clone size: .; J gene: TRBJ2-1; D gene: .; V gene: TRBV21-1; CDR3 protein: CASSLSPGEPYNEQFF; CDR3 DNA: TGTGCCAGCAGCCTATCCCCCGGAGAACCATACAATGAGCAGTTCTTC
clone size: .; J gene: TRBJ2-1; D gene: TRBD1; V gene: TRBV7-2; CDR3 protein: CASSLDRTGGVNEQFF; CDR3 DNA: TGTGCCAGCAGCTTAGACCGGACAGGGGGCGTCAATGAGCAGTTCTTC